Presented here are 2 T cell receptor beta chains from one specimen sequenced in a study of a mutant IDH1 vaccine in newly diagnosed glioma. What these receptors recognize is not known. Sample time point: week 47, end of study. In every dose of vaccine, 300 ug of mutant IDH1 20-mer peptide was given alongside topical imiquimod. The data were produced by immunoSEQ multiplex PCR, yet TCRdb's version contains in-frame clones alone and is incomplete. This sample has tens of thousands of clones, with around 60% found just once. Material: peripheral blood mononuclear cells (PBMCs), obtained from a glioma patient whose treatment included an IDH1 peptide vaccine. The source of these receptors is a man in his forties with glioma. Some clones in this sample may be carry-over from other donors' samples.

This clone was seen once. This sequence joins TRBV11-2 and TRBJ2-7, with D possibly TRBD1 on 7 matching bases. V shed 1 base and J shed 4 bases, with 17 bases lying between them. Germline V gene sequence: CDR1 SGHAT, CDR2 FQNNGV. The CDR3 runs to 16 residues. The CDR3 coding sequence is TGTGCCAGCAGCTTAGGGATAGGACAGGCGGGATACGAGCAGTACTTC. It specifies CASSLGIGQAGYEQYF.

The chain links TRBV7-9 to TRBJ2-2; D possibly matches TRBD1 or TRBD2 (5 bases each). V gave up 5 bases and J gave up 0 bases, with 7 bases separating them. The CDR3 is 14 amino acids. Germline V gene lookup returns CDR1 SEHNR and CDR2 FQNEAQ (reference sequence). DNA of the CDR3: TGTGCCAGCAGCCCGGGACCGAACACCGGGGAGCTGTTTTTT. It encodes CASSPGPNTGELFF.